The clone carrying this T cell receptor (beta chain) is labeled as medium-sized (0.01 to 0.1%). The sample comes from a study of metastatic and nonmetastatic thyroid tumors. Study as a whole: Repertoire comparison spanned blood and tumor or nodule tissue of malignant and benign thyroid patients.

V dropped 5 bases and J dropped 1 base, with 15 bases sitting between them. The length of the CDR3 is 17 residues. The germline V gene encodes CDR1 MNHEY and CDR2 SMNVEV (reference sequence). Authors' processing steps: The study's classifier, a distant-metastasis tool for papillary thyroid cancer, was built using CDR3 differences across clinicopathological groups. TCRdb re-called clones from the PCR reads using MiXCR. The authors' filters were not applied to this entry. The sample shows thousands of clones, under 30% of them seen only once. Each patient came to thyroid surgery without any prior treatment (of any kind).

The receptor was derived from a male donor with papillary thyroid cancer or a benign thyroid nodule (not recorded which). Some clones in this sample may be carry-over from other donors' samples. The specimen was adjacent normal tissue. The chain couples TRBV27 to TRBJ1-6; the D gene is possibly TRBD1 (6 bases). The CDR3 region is CASSRGVGRSYNSPLHF. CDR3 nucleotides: TGTGCCAGCAGTAGGGGGGTAGGTCGTTCCTATAATTCACCCCTCCACTTT.